The clone carrying this T cell receptor beta chain was counted ten times or more. The antigen remains undetermined. Germline CDR1 reads MDHEN; CDR2 reads SYDVKM. V gave up 6 bases and J gave up 11 bases, with 10 bases separating them. The CDR3 loop spans 10 amino acids. These data belong to a study of T cells after yellow fever vaccination. Study-wide context: Some fractions had low cell numbers, and these were prepared with SMART-Seq v4 Ultra Low Input.

Study outcomes and limitations: Among primary-vaccination clones, most reappeared after the booster, at 96% for CD4 and 85% to 90% for CD8. Of the clonotypes, a small share occurred in both CD4 and CD8 compartments.

A universal primer site and UMIs were added as TCR cDNA was made by 5'RACE template switching. TCRdb redid the calling of the 5' RACE reads with MiXCR, one entry per CDR3 protein. The table shows 300,000 to 350,000 distinct CDR3 sequences, with under 5% occurring only once. The chain recombines TRBV28 with TRBJ1-1; the D is unclear. This material consisted of PBMCs, taken 5 days after the yellow fever booster vaccination. The TCR comes from a man aged 18-30 years who received the YFV17D yellow fever vaccine. The CDR3 coding sequence is TGTGCCAGCAGCTCCGAGGGTGCTTTCTTT. As protein: CASSSEGAFF. Combining the CDR3 with reference TRBV28 and TRBJ1-1 gives the whole variable domain DVKVTQSSRYLVKRTGEKVFLECVQDMDHENMFWYRQDPGLGLRLIYFSYDVKMKEKGDIPEGYSVSREKKERFSLILESASTNQTSMYLCASSSEGAFFGQGTRLTVV.